This TCR beta chain came from a study of Ad26.COV2.S vaccination and SARS-CoV-2 variants (dated by TCRdb to the early 2020s). In the study overall: Vaccine-arm donors came from COV1001, a multicentre, randomized, double-blind, placebo-controlled phase I-IIa trial of Ad26.COV2.S in healthy adults. TCRbeta repertoire sequencing served as the tool for gauging how specific and how broad the SARS-CoV-2-reactive T cell receptors were following Ad26.COV2.S vaccination. Ad26.COV2.S was given intramuscularly at 5x10^10 or 1x10^11 viral particles, as a single shot or as two shots 56 days apart. Trial participants were randomized into five groups of five: low-dose or high-dose Ad26.COV2.S given once or twice, or placebo on both occasions. Investigators remained blinded to trial group allocation during experiments and outcome assessment. The TCR-sequenced set comprised approximately 32 samples: around 20 Ad26.COV2.S vaccine recipients, 5 placebo recipients and 8 SARS-CoV-2 convalescent individuals. Paper-wide results and their limitations: After vaccination, substantial breadth of spike-specific CD8+ and CD4+ T cell responses was reported. The authors noted that the TCR breadth and depth analyses may have underestimated total T cell responses. The study lacked the statistical power to compare responses across vaccine doses or regimens. Spike-specific TCR breadth was higher in Ad26.COV2.S recipients than in placebo recipients (P = 0.0014). Comparable non-spike TCR breadth was observed between vaccine and placebo recipients, consistent with only spike being contained in the vaccine.

A note on this clone: Its antigen remains undetermined. Per-nucleotide qualities are absent, and no much larger clonotype sits a single base away.

In the paper's terms, the treatment or condition label means: some 20 received Ad26.COV2.S at low or high dose, single or two shots; 5 received placebo; per-sample allocation not given. For vaccine and placebo recipients, the sequenced repertoires came from samples collected on day 63 after the first injection. In Cohort 1b, about two dozen adults aged 18-55 years were enrolled at a single site in Boston, USA, between 29 July and 7 August 2020. As a vaccine, Ad26.COV2.S was a replication-incompetent adenovirus type 26 vector that expressed a prefusion-stabilized SARS-CoV-2 spike protein derived from the original Wuhan strain. TCRbeta CDR3 regions were sequenced with the immunoSEQ Assay. After extraction, genomic DNA underwent amplification by bias-controlled multiplex PCR, followed by high-throughput sequencing. Under the source paper's analysis protocol: To quantify the absolute abundance of every unique TCRbeta CDR3 region, sequences were collapsed and filtered. T cell fraction was estimated by normalizing TCRbeta template counts to usable DNA, which was measured by amplifying reference genes present in all nucleated cells. Repertoire TCRs were annotated as SARS-CoV-2-specific by exact matching of V gene, CDR3 amino acid sequence and J gene to a known reactive TCR set. MIRA supplied the reference SARS-CoV-2 TCR set, which was filtered for enrichment in COVID-19-positive ImmuneCODE repertoires so that public or cross-reactive TCRs were removed. Using the MIRA antigens, annotated TCRs were further analysed by specific ORF or by position within an ORF. Depth was the summed frequency of annotated unique rearrangements, while breadth was defined as annotated unique rearrangements over total unique productive rearrangements. Group comparisons of TCR breadth used two-sided Wilcoxon rank-sum tests. The source is immuneACCESS, and TCRdb retained only in-frame sequences with V and J called. Part of the clones is not carried over; for the studies checked, unresolved V genes explain less than half of this, and the remainder is unexplained. D and trimming were read from the DNA, whereas the V and J calls and clone size are those reported in that table. For this sample the table gives roughly 700,000 clones, of which 89% were detected only once. The top ten hold approximately 1.5% of the sample.

This specimen was peripheral blood, taken in a trial of Ad26.COV2.S vaccine versus placebo. The receptor was derived from a person between 18 and 65 years old who received the Ad26.COV2.S COVID-19 vaccine or a placebo.

The DNA sequence is TGTGCCAGTAGTATAGCCGGACAGGGGGGATACGAGCAGTACTTC. Translated, it reads CASSIAGQGGYEQYF. The chain employs TRBV19 and TRBJ2-7, with 10 bases in between that match TRBD1. Counted from cysteine to phenylalanine, this CDR3 has 15 amino acids. Only the CDR3 DNA is retained, 45 bases long and in frame from the first base. At the junction V is shortened by 1 base and J by 4 bases; bases outside the gene matches: 4. In the germline V gene (reference sequence), CDR1 corresponds to LNHDA and CDR2 to SQIVND.